The next 5 T cell receptor beta chains were all read from a single sample in a study of monozygotic twins with inflammatory bowel disease. TCRdb re-called the 5' RACE reads and shows each CDR3 protein once, DNA omitted. The repertoire table contains approximately 150,000 distinct CDR3 sequences. The sample consisted of blood. The receptor set was obtained from a human donor with ulcerative colitis or Crohn's disease, or a healthy co-twin of an affected twin (not recorded which).

The J gene is TRBJ1-1, the V gene TRBV5-1. The CDR3 is 12 amino acids. Looked up from germline, CDR1 is SGHRS and CDR2 is YFSETQ. The CDR3 loop reads CASSSGDSEAFF.

The chain combines TRBV5-4 with TRBJ2-7; absent DNA, TCRdb's TRBD2 call cannot be checked. Germline assignment: CDR1 SGHNT and CDR2 YYREEE (reference sequence). CDR3 length: 13 residues. The CDR3 loop reads CASSLAGAHEQYF.

This sequence joins TRBV5-4 and TRBJ2-5; lacking DNA, the TRBD1 call made by TCRdb goes unchecked. Germline V CDR1 and CDR2: SGHNT, YYREEE (reference sequence). The CDR3 loop spans 13 amino acids. Here the CDR3 reads CASSFDREQTQYF.

The V and J genes are TRBV18 and TRBJ2-1. CDR3 length: 14 amino acids. Germline CDR1 and CDR2: KGHSH and LQKENI. CDR3 sequence: CASSPIRKYNEQFF. Full variable domain (missing parts from reference TRBV18 and TRBJ2-1): NAGVMQNPRHLVRRRGQEARLRCSPMKGHSHVYWYRQLPEEGLKFMVYLQKENIIDESGMPKERFSAEFPKEGPSILRIQQVVRGDSAAYFCASSPIRKYNEQFFGPGTRLTVL.

The chain uses TRBV5-1 and TRBJ2-3; TCRdb calls TRBD2, which cannot be checked without DNA. CDR3 length equals 16 residues. In germline, CDR1 is SGHRS, CDR2 YFSETQ. Here the CDR3 reads CASSSDLLAGGDTQYF. Full variable domain (remainder filled in from reference TRBV5-1 and TRBJ2-3): KAGVTQTPRYLIKTRGQQVTLSCSPISGHRSVSWYQQTPGQGLQFLFEYFSETQRNKGNFPGRFSGRQFSNSRSEMNVSTLELGDSALYLCASSSDLLAGGDTQYFGPGTRLTVL.